Listed below are T cell receptor beta chains from one sample, sequenced in a study of cytomegalovirus exposure and HLA in healthy donors. Sequencing was performed with immunoSEQ multiplex PCR; in TCRdb, only in-frame clones are kept and a portion is missing. The sample shows 120,000 to 150,000 clones, roughly 79% of them seen only once. Sequencing was carried out using PBMCs. The receptors originated from a woman aged 30 to 39 in good health and CMV-seronegative. Both conserved end residues are part of each CDR3. D genes are given only for firm matches. Clone size is stated in some rows and not others, as once, few, many or a class when expanded.

V	size	J	D	CDR3	DNA
TRBV11-3	.	TRBJ1-1	.	CASSPGPKDTEAFF	TGTGCCAGCAGTCCAGGGCCGAAGGACACTGAAGCTTTCTTT
TRBV7-9	.	TRBJ1-1	.	CASSSLGGARPNTEAFF	TGTGCCAGCAGCTCCCTTGGAGGGGCGCGTCCGAACACTGAAGCTTTCTTT
TRBV7-2	.	TRBJ2-5	TRBD1	CASSPRGGQHQETQYF	TGTGCCAGCAGCCCCCGAGGGGGACAGCACCAAGAGACCCAGTACTTC
TRBV27	.	TRBJ2-2	.	CASSLRGSNTGELFF	TGTGCCAGCAGTTTGAGGGGGAGTAACACCGGGGAGCTGTTTTTT
TRBV11-2	few	TRBJ1-2	.	CASRGTWDDYGYTF	TGTGCCAGCCGCGGGACGTGGGACGACTATGGCTACACCTTC
TRBV4-2	few	TRBJ2-5	.	CASSQVGIAAQETQYF	TGTGCCAGCAGCCAAGTCGGGATAGCGGCACAAGAGACCCAGTACTTC
TRBV9	.	TRBJ1-6	TRBD1	CASSVVGDRDSPLHF	TGTGCCAGCAGCGTAGTAGGTGACAGGGATTCACCCCTCCACTTT
TRBV4-2	few	TRBJ2-1	.	CASSQGVESISKQFF	TGTGCCAGCAGCCAAGGAGTCGAGTCCATTTCGAAGCAGTTCTTC
TRBV6-1	.	TRBJ2-7	TRBD1	CASSTGGSYEQYF	TGTGCCAGCAGTACAGGGGGCTCCTACGAGCAGTACTTC
TRBV5-6	.	TRBJ2-5	TRBD1	CASSPGTVQETQYF	TGTGCCAGCAGCCCTGGGACAGTACAAGAGACCCAGTACTTC
TRBV5-4	.	TRBJ1-2	TRBD1	CASSLAGGGTNYGYTF	TGTGCCAGCAGCTTGGCCGGAGGGGGCACTAACTATGGCTACACCTTC
TRBV6-1	few	TRBJ1-2	.	CASRAGIYGGYTF	TGTGCCAGCAGGGCAGGGATCTATGGGGGCTACACCTTC
TRBV12-5	.	TRBJ2-4	.	CASTGNLAKNIQYF	TGTGCTAGTACAGGTAACCTAGCCAAAAACATTCAGTACTTC
TRBV6-5	.	TRBJ1-1	.	CASTPHSQNTEAFF	TGTGCCAGCACCCCCCACAGCCAGAACACTGAAGCTTTCTTT
TRBV30	.	TRBJ2-3	TRBD2	CAWSVAGGPDTQYF	TGTGCCTGGAGTGTAGCGGGGGGGCCAGATACGCAGTATTTT
TRBV6-6	.	TRBJ2-7	.	CASNLGRSSYEQYF	TGTGCCAGCAACCTAGGGAGGAGCTCCTACGAGCAGTACTTC
TRBV19	.	TRBJ1-5	TRBD1	CASSKSGGGGNQPQHF	TGTGCCAGTAGTAAAAGCGGAGGGGGCGGCAATCAGCCCCAGCATTTT
TRBV7-8	.	TRBJ1-5	TRBD1	CASSHDRGIHQPQHF	TGTGCCAGCAGCCACGACAGGGGAATTCATCAGCCCCAGCATTTT
TRBV4-1	.	TRBJ1-4	.	CASSPAPGEKLFF	TGCGCCAGCAGCCCCGCGCCCGGGGAAAAACTGTTTTTT
TRBV6-5	.	TRBJ2-6	.	CASSYLGGSGANVLTF	TGTGCCAGCAGTTACCTCGGCGGCTCTGGGGCCAACGTCCTGACTTTC
TRBV11-2	.	TRBJ1-2	.	CASSFDTNYGYTF	TGTGCCAGCAGCTTCGACACTAACTATGGCTACACCTTC
TRBV9	.	TRBJ2-1	TRBD2	CASSLPYSGSGGAVSYNEQFF	TGTGCCAGCAGCCTCCCCTACTCCGGTAGCGGGGGGGCCGTCTCCTACAATGAGCAGTTCTTC
TRBV11-2	.	TRBJ1-3	.	CASSFVPLSGNTIYF	TGTGCCAGCAGCTTTGTCCCATTGTCCGGAAACACCATATATTTT
TRBV4-2	few	TRBJ2-3	TRBD2	CASSQALGTSGTDTQYF	TGTGCCAGCAGCCAAGCTTTAGGGACTAGCGGCACAGATACGCAGTATTTT
TRBV6-5	.	TRBJ2-1	TRBD2	CASSTGTSGRRRFF	TGTGCCAGCAGTACCGGGACTAGCGGGCGTCGGAGGTTCTTC
TRBV27	.	TRBJ2-1	TRBD2	CASSPQVGAGGYNEQFF	TGTGCCAGCAGTCCACAAGTAGGTGCGGGGGGTTACAATGAGCAGTTCTTC
TRBV5-5	once	TRBJ2-5	.	CASSARLGSRRQETQYF	TGTGCCAGCAGCGCCCGACTAGGTTCCCGAAGACAAGAGACCCAGTACTTC
TRBV5-4	.	TRBJ2-4	.	CASSFQGDIQYF	TGTGCCAGCAGCTTCCAGGGTGACATTCAGTACTTC
TRBV7-9	.	TRBJ1-1	.	CASSMGQGTEAFF	TGTGCCAGCAGCATGGGGCAGGGAACTGAAGCTTTCTTT
TRBV4-2	.	TRBJ2-3	.	CASSQEGRGLADTQYF	TGTGCCAGCAGCCAAGAAGGCAGGGGCTTGGCAGATACGCAGTATTTT
TRBV19	.	TRBJ1-1	.	CASSTNRFANTEAFF	TGTGCCAGTAGTACCAACAGATTCGCGAACACTGAAGCTTTCTTT
TRBV5-6	.	TRBJ2-2	.	CASSFGQINTGELFF	TGTGCCAGCAGCTTTGGACAGATCAACACCGGGGAGCTGTTTTTT
TRBV2	.	TRBJ2-2	.	CASSGGWGEGGELFF	TGTGCCAGCAGTGGCGGTTGGGGGGAAGGCGGGGAGCTGTTTTTT
TRBV7-9	.	TRBJ2-2	.	CASSLTSGELFF	TGTGCCAGCAGCCTCACATCAGGGGAGCTGTTTTTT
TRBV4-3	.	TRBJ1-3	.	CASSQDWGGSGNTIYF	TGCGCCAGCAGCCAAGATTGGGGGGGTTCGGGAAACACCATATATTTT
TRBV9	.	TRBJ1-1	TRBD1	CASSVDGQGWTEAFF	TGTGCCAGCAGCGTAGACGGACAGGGCTGGACTGAAGCTTTCTTT
TRBV11-1	.	TRBJ1-2	.	CASSLGNHRDYGYTF	TGTGCCAGCAGCTTAGGTAACCACAGGGACTATGGCTACACCTTC
TRBV4-3	.	TRBJ2-2	.	CASSQDGSTGELFF	TGCGCCAGCAGCCAAGACGGTTCCACCGGGGAGCTGTTTTTT
TRBV25-1	once	TRBJ2-2	TRBD2	CASTSGASGGANTGELFF	TGTGCCAGCACTTCAGGGGCTAGCGGGGGAGCGAACACCGGGGAGCTGTTTTTT
TRBV5-1	.	TRBJ2-2	.	CASSPGTSSSTGELFF	TGCGCCAGCAGCCCCGGGACAAGCTCCTCCACCGGGGAGCTGTTTTTT
TRBV5-1	.	TRBJ1-1	.	CASSWGPGQNTEAFF	TGCGCCAGCAGCTGGGGGCCGGGACAGAACACTGAAGCTTTCTTT
TRBV5-1	.	TRBJ1-1	.	CASSSGGVNTEAFF	TGCGCCAGCAGCTCAGGAGGGGTGAACACTGAAGCTTTCTTT
TRBV19	.	TRBJ1-2	.	CASSYRAVPTANYGYTF	TGTGCCAGTAGTTACCGCGCGGTCCCAACCGCTAACTATGGCTACACCTTC
TRBV11-2	once	TRBJ1-2	.	CASSQGQNYGYTF	TGTGCCAGCAGCCAAGGACAGAACTATGGCTACACCTTC
TRBV6-5	.	TRBJ1-1	.	CAAAGSLNTEAFF	TGTGCCGCCGCGGGCAGTCTGAACACTGAAGCTTTCTTT
TRBV9	.	TRBJ1-6	.	CASSGLRSASPLHF	TGTGCCAGCAGCGGACTACGATCGGCTTCACCCCTCCACTTT
TRBV4-2	.	TRBJ2-3	TRBD2	CASSPQLAGSLVDTQYF	TGTGCCAGCAGCCCACAACTAGCGGGATCCCTAGTAGATACGCAGTATTTT
TRBV6-5	.	TRBJ1-4	TRBD1	CASSYSIGQGDEKLFF	TGTGCCAGCAGTTACTCGATCGGGCAGGGGGATGAAAAACTGTTTTTT
TRBV7-2	.	TRBJ2-1	TRBD2	CASSVLAGSYNEQFF	TGTGCCAGCAGCGTACTAGCGGGCTCCTACAATGAGCAGTTCTTC
TRBV10-1	.	TRBJ1-1	.	CASSESTNTEAFF	TGCGCCAGCAGTGAGTCGACAAACACTGAAGCTTTCTTT
TRBV5-4	.	TRBJ2-3	TRBD1	CASSHLGQGARDTQYF	TGTGCCAGCAGCCACCTGGGACAGGGGGCGCGTGATACGCAGTATTTT
TRBV5-6	.	TRBJ1-2	TRBD1	CASSGTGGNYGYTF	TGTGCCAGCAGCGGTACAGGGGGCAACTATGGCTACACCTTC
TRBV5-4	.	TRBJ2-6	.	CASSLGQPSGANVLTF	TGTGCCAGCAGCTTGGGACAGCCCTCTGGGGCCAACGTCCTGACTTTC
TRBV19	few	TRBJ1-1	.	CASSDRATGSAFF	TGTGCCAGTAGTGATAGGGCTACAGGTTCGGCTTTCTTT
TRBV6-1	.	TRBJ1-1	TRBD1	CASSERQGTEAFF	TGTGCCAGCAGTGAGAGACAGGGTACTGAAGCTTTCTTT